The 29 T cell receptor beta chains listed next were all sequenced from one sample in a study of blood T cell repertoires in COVID-19. Profiled with immunoSEQ multiplex PCR; TCRdb holds only in-frame clones, not every one. The data show 150,000 or so clones, approximately 79% seen once. Specimen: peripheral blood. These TCRs come from a woman aged 80 or over with acute or convalescent COVID-19.

The chain combines TRBV29-1 with TRBJ1-2; D is possibly TRBD1 (6 bases). This CDR3 has 14 residues. Trimming removed 7 bases from V and 4 bases from J, with 19 bases in between. Germline V gene data show CDR1 as SQVTM and CDR2 as ANQGSEA. The CDR3 DNA is TGCAGCGCATTACAGGGTTGGCTGGGCTATGGCTACACCTTC. It specifies CSALQGWLGYGYTF. The variable domain in full, completed from reference TRBV29-1 and TRBJ1-2, reads SAVISQKPSRDICQRGTSLTIQCQVDSQVTMMFWYRQQPGQSLTLIATANQGSEATYESGFVIDKFPISRPNLTFSTLTVSNMSPEDSSIYLCSALQGWLGYGYTFGSGTRLTVV.

In this sample, this clone turned up many times. The V gene is TRBV19, the J gene TRBJ1-3; no definite D call. The CDR3 runs 14 residues. The V end was cut by 6 bases, the J end by 4 bases, with 13 bases between. Germline V gene lookup returns CDR1 LNHDA and CDR2 SQIVND (reference sequence). In DNA form, the CDR3 reads TGTGCCAGTAGCCCTGCGGGGTCCGGAAACACCATATATTTT. It specifies CASSPAGSGNTIYF.

The chain employs TRBV18 and TRBJ2-3; 9 bases agree with TRBD2. This CDR3 comprises 14 residues. Germline V CDR1 and CDR2: KGHSH, LQKENI. Germline trimming cut 1 base from V and 6 bases from J; bases unmatched to any gene: 2. The CDR3 protein is CASSPRGGEDTQYF. The CDR3 DNA reads TGTGCCAGCTCACCACGCGGGGGGGAGGATACGCAGTATTTT.

The chain links TRBV28 to TRBJ2-7; the match to TRBD1 covers 7 bases. The CDR3 consists of 16 residues. Trimming cost V 5 bases and J 5 bases; bases outside gene matches: 15. The germline gives CDR1 MDHEN, CDR2 SYDVKM. The CDR3 bases are TGTGCCAGCAGTCCCCGAAGGACAGGTGGACGCCACGAGCAGTACTTC. Translation: CASSPRRTGGRHEQYF.

There are a few counts of this clone. The chain employs TRBV24-1 and TRBJ2-2; 8 positions match TRBD2. The CDR3 is made up of 16 amino acids. The germline V gene has CDR1 KGHDR and CDR2 SFDVKD. V shed 4 bases and J 1 base; nucleotides not matched to a gene: 4. CDR3 bases: TGTGCCACCAGTGACCCGGGACTAGGGAACACCGGGGAGCTGTTTTTT. It codes for CATSDPGLGNTGELFF.

The chain recombines TRBV19 with TRBJ1-5, with 9 bases lining up with TRBD1. Germline lookup yields CDR1 LNHDA and CDR2 SQIVND (reference sequence). V gave up 5 bases and J gave up 12 bases; unmatched junction bases: 8. The CDR3 sequence is 13 residues long. The chain's CDR3 is CASSQTGTGLQHF. The CDR3 nucleotides read TGTGCCAGTAGTCAAACCGGGACAGGGCTCCAGCATTTT. The entire variable domain, with the rest obtained from reference TRBV19 and TRBJ1-5, is as follows: DGGITQSPKYLFRKEGQNVTLSCEQNLNHDAMYWYRQDPGQGLRLIYYSQIVNDFQKGDIAEGYSVSREKKESFPLTVTSAQKNPTAFYLCASSQTGTGLQHFGDGTRLSIL.

This clone has a handful of counts. J is TRBJ2-7 and V is TRBV6-5, with 7 bases identical to TRBD2. This CDR3 has 14 amino acids. Germline lookup yields CDR1 MNHEY and CDR2 SVGAGI. The V gene end was trimmed by 2 bases and the J gene end by 4 bases; junction bases not matched to a gene: 5. The CDR3 DNA reads as TGTGCCAGCAGTTACGGGGGGAGGGGTTACGAGCAGTACTTC. This gives the protein CASSYGGRGYEQYF.

This clone was observed once. The chain joins TRBV6-5 to TRBJ1-6; 9 bases line up with TRBD1. Germline CDR1 is MNHEY and CDR2 is SVGAGI. The CDR3 loop spans 13 amino acids. With 6 bases clipped from V and 6 bases from J, the junction kept 0 bases outside the gene matches. The CDR3, as DNA: TGTGCCAGCAGGGGACAGGGTAATTCACCCCTCCACTTT. Residues: CASRGQGNSPLHF.

This clone was observed a few times. The chain has TRBV28 and TRBJ2-3; TRBD2 matches at 9 bases. CDR1 is MDHEN and CDR2 is SYDVKM in the germline V gene. The ends lost 7 bases at V and 5 bases at J; junction bases unmatched: 13. The CDR3 has 16 residues. The CDR3 loop reads CASKGWSSGAEDTQYF. In DNA, the CDR3 is TGTGCCAGCAAGGGTTGGTCTAGCGGGGCGGAAGATACGCAGTATTTT. The full variable domain, its missing parts supplied by reference TRBV28 and TRBJ2-3, is DVKVTQSSRYLVKRTGEKVFLECVQDMDHENMFWYRQDPGLGLRLIYFSYDVKMKEKGDIPEGYSVSREKKERFSLILESASTNQTSMYLCASKGWSSGAEDTQYFGPGTRLTVL.

CDR3 residues: CASSLAGTYEQYF. CDR3 coding DNA: TGCGCCAGCAGCTTGGCCGGGACCTACGAGCAGTACTTC. J is TRBJ2-7 and V is TRBV5-1; weak D call: TRBD2 (5 bases). Germline CDR1 and CDR2: SGHRS and YFSETQ. V was trimmed by 0 bases and J by 2 bases, leaving 6 bases between them. The CDR3 contains 13 residues.

The chain has TRBV5-6 and TRBJ2-7; D is ambiguous. This CDR3 has 13 residues. CDR1 and CDR2 from the germline V gene are SGHDT and YYEEEE. Trimming shortened V by 0 bases and J by 1 base, and 5 bases separated the two germline ends. Here the CDR3 DNA reads TGTGCCAGCAGCTTGGTGGCTTCCTACGAGCAGTACTTC. Protein: CASSLVASYEQYF.

The rearrangement joins TRBV2 to TRBJ2-1; TRBD2 aligns across 9 bases. The CDR3 is 15 residues long. V trimming: 6 bases; J trimming: 2 bases; junction bases outside the gene matches: 5. CDR1 and CDR2 from the germline V gene are SNHLY and FYNNEI. The CDR3 region has the DNA TGTGCCAGCAGCCCTGGACTAGCGCCCTACAATGAGCAGTTCTTC. It translates to CASSPGLAPYNEQFF.

In its sample, this clone was seen a few times. The chain joins TRBV4-1 to TRBJ2-1; 12 nucleotides align to TRBD2. Trimming cost V 2 bases and J 4 bases; bases outside gene matches: 3. CDR1 MGHRA and CDR2 YSYEKL come from the germline V gene. This CDR3 spans 16 amino acids. The CDR3: CASSQPTSGRYNEQFF. CDR3 DNA: TGCGCCAGCAGCCAACCTACTAGCGGGAGGTACAATGAGCAGTTCTTC.

The J gene is TRBJ1-1, the V gene TRBV5-1; no definite D call. Germline V gene data show CDR1 as SGHRS and CDR2 as YFSETQ. V lost 3 bases to trimming and J lost 1 base, with 10 bases between them. The CDR3 extends over 14 amino acids. The CDR3 loop reads CASSSVRANTEAFF. CDR3 sequence (DNA): TGCGCCAGCAGCTCGGTGAGAGCGAACACTGAAGCTTTCTTT. Drawing the rest from reference TRBV5-1 and TRBJ1-1, the complete variable domain is KAGVTQTPRYLIKTRGQQVTLSCSPISGHRSVSWYQQTPGQGLQFLFEYFSETQRNKGNFPGRFSGRQFSNSRSEMNVSTLELGDSALYLCASSSVRANTEAFFGQGTRLTVV.

This clone has more than one count but fewer than ten. V usage is TRBV9 and J usage is TRBJ2-1, with TRBD2 matching over 12 bases. Germline trimming cut 4 bases from V and 0 bases from J; bases unmatched to any gene: 8. Looked up from germline, CDR1 is SGDLS and CDR2 is YYNGEE. The CDR3 loop spans 18 amino acids. The CDR3, as DNA: TGTGCCAGCAGCCCGACTAGCGGGAGCCCCTTCTCCTACAATGAGCAGTTCTTC. Its translation: CASSPTSGSPFSYNEQFF.

V usage is TRBV4-1 and J usage is TRBJ2-1, with D perhaps TRBD1 (5 bases). From germline, CDR1 is MGHRA and CDR2 YSYEKL. The germline V and J ends were trimmed by 0 bases and 10 bases, with 16 bases remaining between them. The CDR3 covers 15 residues. CDR3 nucleotides: TGCGCCAGCAGCCAAGAGGCATTACGGACATGGGAGCAGTTCTTC. This gives the protein CASSQEALRTWEQFF.

The chain links TRBV7-6 to TRBJ2-1, with 14 bases lining up with TRBD2. V was pared by 4 bases and J by 8 bases, with 4 bases of the junction left unmatched. There are 15 residues in the CDR3. Germline CDR1 and CDR2: SGHVS and FNYEAQ. CDR3: CASSSGTSGSDEQFF. The CDR3 bases are TGTGCCAGCAGCTCCGGGACTAGCGGGAGCGATGAGCAGTTCTTC.

This CDR3 reads CASSKNAGYEQYF. The CDR3 coding sequence is TGTGCCAGCAGCAAAAACGCGGGATACGAGCAGTACTTC. The V call is TRBV21-1, the J call TRBJ2-7; the D call in the table, TRBD2, was not verified against the DNA. TRBV21-1 is listed as a pseudogene. CDR3 length: 13 amino acids.

This clone was observed a few times. This chain uses TRBV20-1 with TRBJ1-1, with D unresolved. Per germline, CDR1 DFQATT and CDR2 SNEGSKA (reference sequence). The V and J ends lost 3 bases and 0 bases respectively, with 8 bases between them. This CDR3 contains 13 residues. The CDR3 region is CSASSHMNTEAFF. The CDR3 region has the DNA TGCAGTGCTAGTTCCCACATGAACACTGAAGCTTTCTTT.

The chain is built from TRBV27 and TRBJ1-1, with 7 bases matching TRBD1. CDR3 length equals 14 residues. Germline V gene lookup returns CDR1 MNHEY and CDR2 SMNVEV (reference sequence). The V and J ends lost 4 bases and 1 base, in that order; junction bases with no gene match: 3. The CDR3, as DNA: TGTGCCAGCAGTTGGGACAGATCGAACACTGAAGCTTTCTTT. This sequence encodes CASSWDRSNTEAFF.

CDR3 sequence reads: CACRQGSANTEAFF. DNA of the CDR3: TGTGCCTGCAGACAGGGATCCGCGAACACTGAAGCTTTCTTT. The chain employs TRBV30 and TRBJ1-1; 7 nucleotides agree with TRBD1. The ends lost 6 bases at V and 1 base at J; junction bases unmatched: 8. CDR3 length equals 14 residues. In germline, CDR1 is GTSNPN, CDR2 SVGIG (reference sequence).

This clone was found a few times. The chain is built from TRBV9 and TRBJ2-2; 10 bases fit TRBD2. There are 16 residues in the CDR3. Germline lookup yields CDR1 SGDLS and CDR2 YYNGEE. Unmatched junction bases numbered 6, after V lost 3 bases and J lost 4 bases. In DNA form, the CDR3 reads TGTGCCAGCAGCGGACGACTAGCGGGTTTCACCGGGGAGCTGTTTTTT. It translates to CASSGRLAGFTGELFF. Variable domain in full (rest from reference TRBV9 and TRBJ2-2): DSGVTQTPKHLITATGQRVTLRCSPRSGDLSVYWYQQSLDQGLQFLIQYYNGEERAKGNILERFSAQQFPDLHSELNLSSLELGDSALYFCASSGRLAGFTGELFFGEGSRLTVL.

The J gene is TRBJ2-1, the V gene TRBV27; TRBD2 might be the D (6 bases). The length of the CDR3 is 14 residues. V was pared by 8 bases and J by 3 bases, with 14 bases between. Germline V gives CDR1 MNHEY, CDR2 SMNVEV (reference sequence). CDR3 protein: CASHTRLGYNEQFF. CDR3 DNA sequence: TGTGCCAGCCATACTCGACTAGGCTACAATGAGCAGTTCTTC.

This clone was detected ten times or more. The gene calls are TRBV28 and TRBJ2-5; a weak D match, TRBD1 (6 bases). Trimming took 6 bases from V and 5 from J, leaving 19 bases between them. This CDR3 comprises 15 residues. Germline V CDR1 and CDR2: MDHEN, SYDVKM. The CDR3 DNA follows: TGTGCCAGCAGACGGGGACACTTAATCCGGGAGACCCAGTACTTC. Its protein is CASRRGHLIRETQYF.

The V gene is TRBV18, the J gene TRBJ2-6; the D gene is possibly TRBD1 (5 bases). With 0 bases removed from V and 1 base from J, the gap between germline ends came to 7 bases. Germline CDR1 and CDR2: KGHSH and LQKENI. This CDR3 is 16 amino acids long. The CDR3 DNA reads as TGTGCCAGCTCACCACCGGGGCAATCTGGGGCCAACGTCCTGACTTTC. Translating it yields CASSPPGQSGANVLTF.

The CDR3 coding sequence is TGTGCCAGCAGTTACTTCAGGGGTTCGAACACCGGGGAGCTGTTTTTT. Translated, it gives CASSYFRGSNTGELFF. The chain links TRBV6-2 or TRBV6-3 to TRBJ2-2; perhaps TRBD1 as D (6 bases). Deletions cut 1 base from V and 0 bases from J, with 9 bases between. This CDR3 is 16 amino acids long. Per germline, CDR1 MNHEY and CDR2 SVGEGT.

The chain couples TRBV18 to TRBJ2-3; 11 nucleotides agree with TRBD2. This CDR3 has 15 amino acids. V dropped 6 bases and J dropped 1; count of bases not matched to a gene: 3. Germline-derived CDR1 and CDR2 are KGHSH and LQKENI. This CDR3 reads CASSPTSGGTDTQYF. In DNA, the CDR3 is TGTGCCAGCTCTCCGACTAGCGGGGGCACAGATACGCAGTATTTT.

The V call is TRBV5-1, the J call TRBJ1-6; D is perhaps TRBD1 (5 bases). Trimming cost V 7 bases and J 7 bases, with 12 bases left between them. The CDR3 runs to 13 residues. CDR1 is SGHRS, CDR2 YFSETQ, per germline. The DNA for the CDR3 is TGCGCCAGCTGCGGGACGGACAATTCACCCCTCCACTTT. Protein product: CASCGTDNSPLHF.

This clone has a handful of counts. The chain joins TRBV4-2 to TRBJ2-5; TRBD1 matches at 8 bases. The CDR3 has 15 amino acids. Trimming removed 1 base from V and 1 base from J; junction bases left unmatched: 2. Per the germline V gene, CDR1 is LGHNA and CDR2 is YNFKEQ. CDR3 DNA sequence: TGTGCCAGCAGCCAAGGGGACAGGTCCCAAGAGACCCAGTACTTC. Amino acids: CASSQGDRSQETQYF.